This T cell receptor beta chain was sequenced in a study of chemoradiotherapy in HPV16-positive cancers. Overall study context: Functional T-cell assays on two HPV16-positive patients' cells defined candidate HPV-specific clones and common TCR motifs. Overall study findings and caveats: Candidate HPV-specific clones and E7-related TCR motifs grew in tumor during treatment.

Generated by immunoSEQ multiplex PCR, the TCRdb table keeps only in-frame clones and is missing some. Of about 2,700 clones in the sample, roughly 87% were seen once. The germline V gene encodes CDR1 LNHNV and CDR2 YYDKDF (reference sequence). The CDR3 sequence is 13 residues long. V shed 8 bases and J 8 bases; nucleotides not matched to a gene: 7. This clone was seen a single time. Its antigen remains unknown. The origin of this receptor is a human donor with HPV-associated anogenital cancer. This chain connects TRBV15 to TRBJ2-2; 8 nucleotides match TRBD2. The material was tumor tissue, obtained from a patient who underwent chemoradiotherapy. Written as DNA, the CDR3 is TGTGCCACCGGGCGGGAGGAAAGAGGGGAGCTGTTTTTT. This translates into CATGREERGELFF. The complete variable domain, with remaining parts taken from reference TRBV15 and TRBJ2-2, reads DAMVIQNPRYQVTQFGKPVTLSCSQTLNHNVMYWYQQKSSQAPKLLFHYYDKDFNNEADTPDNFQSRRPNTSFCFLDIRSPGLGDTAMYLCATGREERGELFFGEGSRLTVL.